Sequencing of this TCR beta chain was carried out in a study of vaccination effects on CD4 cells after COVID-19. Broader study findings: There was marked clonal contraction among infection- and vaccine-induced clones late after vaccination. Healthy vaccinees had only 1 of 255 vaccine-induced clones cross-react with common cold coronaviruses.

Comments on this clone: The antigen remains unidentified.

Following 10 days of culture, CD4+ T cells were isolated. Everyone in the study got two shots of either the BNT162b2 or mRNA-1273 vaccine. None of the vaccinated had previously contracted SARS-CoV-2, and their nucleocapsid antibodies tested negative. Germline assignment: CDR1 MGHRA and CDR2 YSYEKL. The CDR3 length is 18 residues. V lost 0 bases, J lost 4 bases, and 18 bases lay in between. Some clones are missing from TCRdb's copy, which holds only in-frame ones; the method was immunoSEQ multiplex PCR. Of around 62,000 clones listed, 70% to 85% are singletons. The chain combines TRBV4-1 with TRBJ1-4; D gene unclear. This TCR derives from a human donor who received a COVID-19 vaccine. The source material was CD4+ T cells from PBMCs cultured without peptide, sampled after COVID-19 vaccination. This CDR3 is CASSQDVMQIGFNEKLFF. For the CDR3, the DNA is TGCGCCAGCAGCCAAGATGTTATGCAAATAGGGTTTAATGAAAAACTGTTTTTT.